The sequence of this T cell receptor beta chain was determined in a study of naive and memory T cell subsets. EMRA cells were CD45RA+CD27-, and effector memory cells CD45RA-CD27-. The study's findings and limits: TCR counts from RNA may reflect activation-linked expression changes.

Both TRBC1 and TRBC2 were covered by a beta constant-region primer of two equimolar oligonucleotides. TCRdb reprocessed the UMI-ligation and nested PCR reads with MiXCR, giving one entry per CDR3 protein. The data hold roughly 31,000 distinct CDR3 sequences, with roughly 10% observed a single time. Ten or more counts support this clonotype. The antigen is unknown. Germline CDR1 is SQVTM and CDR2 is ANQGSEA. The J segment lost 1 base and the V segment lost 6 bases, leaving 4 bases of the junction unmatched. The CDR3 is 13 residues long. The origin of this receptor is a human donor in good health. V is TRBV29-1 and J is TRBJ2-3; 7 bases match TRBD1. The sample consisted of effector memory CD4+ T cells from blood. This sample's subset: effector memory, CD45RA- CD27-. Written as DNA, the CDR3 is TGCAGCGTCAGGGGGTTGGGCACAGATACGCAGTATTTT. This sequence encodes CSVRGLGTDTQYF.